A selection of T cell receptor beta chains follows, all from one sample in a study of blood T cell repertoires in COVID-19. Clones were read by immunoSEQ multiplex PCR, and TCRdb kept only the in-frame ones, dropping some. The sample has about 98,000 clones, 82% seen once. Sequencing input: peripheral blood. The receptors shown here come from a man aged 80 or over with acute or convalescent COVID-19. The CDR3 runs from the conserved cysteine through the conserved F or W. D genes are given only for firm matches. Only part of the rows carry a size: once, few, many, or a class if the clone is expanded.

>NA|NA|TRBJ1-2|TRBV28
CASVSQVAGYTF
TGTGCCAGCGTATCCCAAGTGGCTGGCTACACCTTC
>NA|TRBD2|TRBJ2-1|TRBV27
CASTLGGEQFF
TGTGCCAGCACCCTGGGGGGGGAGCAGTTCTTC
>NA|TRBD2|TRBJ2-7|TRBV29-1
CSVGGLAGVLFREQYF
TGCAGCGTTGGGGGTCTAGCGGGGGTCCTCTTTCGCGAGCAGTACTTC
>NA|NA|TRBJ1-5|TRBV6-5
CAVGGGRNQPQHF
TGTGCCGTAGGGGGGGGCCGCAATCAGCCCCAGCATTTT
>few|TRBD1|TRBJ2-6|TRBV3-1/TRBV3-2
CASSQDWTGTNVLTF
TGTGCCAGCAGCCAAGATTGGACAGGCACCAACGTCCTGACTTTC
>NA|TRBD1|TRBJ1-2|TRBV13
CASSLYQGQGAGYTF
TGTGCCAGCAGCTTATACCAAGGACAGGGGGCTGGCTACACCTTC
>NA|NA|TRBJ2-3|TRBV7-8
CASSSRDSTTDTQYF
TGTGCCAGCAGCTCCCGGGACTCCACCACAGATACGCAGTATTTT
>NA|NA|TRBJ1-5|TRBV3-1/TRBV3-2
CASSQGANQPQHF
TGTGCCAGCAGCCAAGGGGCGAATCAGCCCCAGCATTTT
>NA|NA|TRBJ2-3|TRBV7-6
CASSLAQLAGSSTDTQYF
TGTGCCAGCAGCTTAGCTCAGCTAGCAGGTTCTAGCACAGATACGCAGTATTTT
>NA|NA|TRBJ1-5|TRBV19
CASSISREGNQPQHF
TGTGCCAGTAGCATCTCCCGCGAGGGCAATCAGCCCCAGCATTTT
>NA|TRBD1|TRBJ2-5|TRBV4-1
CASSPRGDRGREETQYF
TGCGCCAGCAGCCCAAGAGGAGACAGGGGAAGGGAAGAGACCCAGTACTTC
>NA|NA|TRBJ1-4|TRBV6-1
CASSETQGASNEKLFF
TGTGCCAGCAGTGAGACGCAGGGCGCCTCGAATGAAAAACTGTTTTTT
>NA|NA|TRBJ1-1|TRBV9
CASSANVATEAFF
TGTGCCAGCAGCGCCAACGTGGCCACTGAAGCTTTCTTT
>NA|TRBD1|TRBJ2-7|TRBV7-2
CASSSRPTGQGPYEQYF
TGTGCCAGCAGCTCCCGACCCACGGGACAGGGCCCCTACGAGCAGTACTTC
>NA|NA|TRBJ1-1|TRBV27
CASSLVRGFPNTEAFF
TGTGCCAGCAGTTTAGTAAGGGGGTTTCCGAACACTGAAGCTTTCTTT
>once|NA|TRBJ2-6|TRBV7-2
CASAPGRGANVLTF
TGTGCCAGCGCACCGGGTCGTGGGGCCAACGTCCTGACTTTC
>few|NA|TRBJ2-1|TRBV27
CASSPGQSYNEQFF
TGTGCCAGCAGTCCTGGACAGAGCTACAATGAGCAGTTCTTC
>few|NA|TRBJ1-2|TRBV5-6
CASSLSQIAGGYTF
TGTGCCAGCAGCTTGAGCCAAATAGCTGGAGGCTACACCTTC
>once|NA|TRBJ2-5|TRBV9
CASSAQGRHQETQYF
TGTGCCAGCAGCGCCCAGGGCCGCCACCAAGAGACCCAGTACTTC
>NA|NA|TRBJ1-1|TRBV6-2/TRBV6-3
CASSPVRESAFF
TGTGCCAGCAGTCCCGTGAGAGAGTCAGCTTTCTTT
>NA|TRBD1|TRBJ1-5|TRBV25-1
CASSDGGAGGRNQPQHF
TGTGCCAGCAGTGACGGAGGGGCAGGGGGCCGGAATCAGCCCCAGCATTTT
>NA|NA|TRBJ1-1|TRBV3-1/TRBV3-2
CASSLLGGSHTEAFF
TGTGCCAGCAGCCTCCTCGGAGGTTCCCACACTGAAGCTTTCTTT
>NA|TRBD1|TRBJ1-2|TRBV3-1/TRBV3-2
CASSQDRVAGQGYYGYTF
TGTGCCAGCAGCCAGGATAGGGTGGCGGGACAGGGGTACTATGGCTACACCTTC
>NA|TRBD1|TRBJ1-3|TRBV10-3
CAISGGDRGHTIYF
TGTGCCATCAGTGGGGGGGACAGGGGACACACCATATATTTT
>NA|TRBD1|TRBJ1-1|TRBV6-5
CASSYNSGTGPTEAFF
TGTGCCAGCAGTTACAATTCCGGGACAGGGCCCACTGAAGCTTTCTTT
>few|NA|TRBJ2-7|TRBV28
CASSLSGQGLVGEQYF
TGTGCCAGCAGTTTATCTGGACAAGGCCTTGTGGGCGAGCAGTACTTC
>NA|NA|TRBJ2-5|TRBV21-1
CASSGTGNGLETQYF
TGTGCCAGCAGCGGGACAGGGAATGGGTTGGAGACCCAGTACTTC
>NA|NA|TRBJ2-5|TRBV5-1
CASSPAGGQETQYF
TGCGCCAGCAGCCCCGCAGGGGGGCAAGAGACCCAGTACTTC
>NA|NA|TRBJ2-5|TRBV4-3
CASSQDRGLRETQYF
TGCGCCAGCAGCCAAGATAGGGGCCTCAGAGAGACCCAGTACTTC
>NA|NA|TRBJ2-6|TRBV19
CASSIQGSGANVLTF
TGTGCCAGTTCGATCCAGGGCTCTGGGGCCAACGTCCTGACTTTC
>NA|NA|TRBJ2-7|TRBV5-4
CASSSQGYEQYF
TGTGCCAGCAGCTCCCAGGGGTACGAGCAGTACTTC
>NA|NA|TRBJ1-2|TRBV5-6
CASSLYSAGNYGYTF
TGTGCCAGCAGCTTGTATTCGGCAGGTAACTATGGCTACACCTTC
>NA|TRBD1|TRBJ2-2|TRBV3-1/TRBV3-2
CASKNPGRQGTGELFF
TGTGCCAGCAAAAATCCGGGGAGACAGGGCACCGGGGAGCTGTTTTTT
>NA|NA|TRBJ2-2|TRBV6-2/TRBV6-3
CASSQLGTGELFF
TGTGCCAGCAGTCAACTAGGGACCGGGGAGCTGTTTTTT
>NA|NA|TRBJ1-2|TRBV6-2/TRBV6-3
CASSLIGRGEDGYTF
TGTGCCAGCAGTTTGATCGGAAGGGGTGAGGATGGCTACACCTTC
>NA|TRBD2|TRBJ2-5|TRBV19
CASRAGGSETQYF
TGTGCCAGTAGGGCGGGGGGCTCGGAGACCCAGTACTTC
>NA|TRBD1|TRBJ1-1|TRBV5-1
CASSLGQGLMNTEAFF
TGCGCCAGCAGCTTGGGACAGGGGTTGATGAACACTGAAGCTTTCTTT
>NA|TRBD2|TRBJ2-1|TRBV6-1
CASSERGLAGADEQFF
TGTGCCAGCAGTGAACGGGGACTAGCGGGAGCCGATGAGCAGTTCTTC
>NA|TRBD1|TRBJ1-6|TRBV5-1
CASSTLPGQANSPLHF
TGCGCCAGCAGCACTCTCCCGGGACAGGCTAATTCACCCCTCCACTTT
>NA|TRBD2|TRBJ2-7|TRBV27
CASSLKGWGTAGEQYF
TGTGCCAGCAGTTTAAAGGGGTGGGGAACAGCGGGAGAGCAGTACTTC
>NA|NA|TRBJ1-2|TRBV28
CASTQGFDYGYTF
TGTGCCAGCACCCAGGGGTTCGACTATGGCTACACCTTC
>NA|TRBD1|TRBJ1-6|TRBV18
CASSPGQNNSPLHF
TGTGCCAGCTCACCGGGACAGAATAATTCACCCCTCCACTTT
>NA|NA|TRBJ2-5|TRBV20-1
CSAPQVQAQYF
TGCAGTGCGCCCCAGGTACAGGCCCAGTACTTC
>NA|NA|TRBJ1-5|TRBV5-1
CASSLDGGSDGQPQHF
TGCGCCAGCAGCTTGGATGGGGGGAGTGATGGTCAGCCCCAGCATTTT
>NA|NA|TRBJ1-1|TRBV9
CASSAGTYVNTEAFF
TGTGCCAGCAGCGCAGGGACATACGTTAACACTGAAGCTTTCTTT
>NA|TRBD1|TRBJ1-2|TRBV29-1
CSVVTGGEYGYTF
TGCAGCGTTGTAACAGGGGGCGAGTATGGCTACACCTTC
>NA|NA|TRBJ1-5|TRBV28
CASSPDLIQPQHF
TGTGCCAGCAGTCCGGACTTAATTCAGCCCCAGCATTTT
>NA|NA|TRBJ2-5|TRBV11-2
CASSLYSDLETQYF
TGTGCCAGCAGCTTATATAGTGATTTGGAGACCCAGTACTTC
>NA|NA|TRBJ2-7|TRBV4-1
CASSPGGAYEQYF
TGCGCCAGCAGCCCTGGCGGGGCTTACGAGCAGTACTTC
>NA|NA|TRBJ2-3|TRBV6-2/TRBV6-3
CASSYLLHTDTQYF
TGTGCCAGCAGTTATTTACTCCACACAGATACGCAGTATTTT